The sequence of this TCR beta chain was determined in a study of cytomegalovirus exposure and HLA in healthy donors. Study background: The Caucasian-associated ancestry cluster held over 65% of 300 to 500 genotyped donors.

Use of 60 Vbeta and 13 Jbeta primers characterized the PCR. The assay was immunoSEQ multiplex PCR, and TCRdb's table has in-frame clones only and misses some. The table lists over 150,000 clones, about 68% of them singletons. General study results and limits: A later analysis, which compared TCR beta chains of equal frequency, found the HLA-associated ones more clonally expanded.

With regard to this clone: The antigen is not known.

Per germline, CDR1 GTSNPN and CDR2 SVGIG (reference sequence). This CDR3 region has 14 residues. Losses at the gene ends were 8 bases for V and 2 bases for J; bases not matched to a gene: 7. The sample taken for sequencing was PBMCs. This sequence originates from a man younger than 45 in good health and CMV-seronegative. The rearrangement links TRBV30 to TRBJ2-3; the match to TRBD2 covers 10 bases. In DNA, the CDR3 is TGTGCCGGTGGGACTAGCGCCCTCACAGATACGCAGTATTTT. It yields the protein CAGGTSALTDTQYF.